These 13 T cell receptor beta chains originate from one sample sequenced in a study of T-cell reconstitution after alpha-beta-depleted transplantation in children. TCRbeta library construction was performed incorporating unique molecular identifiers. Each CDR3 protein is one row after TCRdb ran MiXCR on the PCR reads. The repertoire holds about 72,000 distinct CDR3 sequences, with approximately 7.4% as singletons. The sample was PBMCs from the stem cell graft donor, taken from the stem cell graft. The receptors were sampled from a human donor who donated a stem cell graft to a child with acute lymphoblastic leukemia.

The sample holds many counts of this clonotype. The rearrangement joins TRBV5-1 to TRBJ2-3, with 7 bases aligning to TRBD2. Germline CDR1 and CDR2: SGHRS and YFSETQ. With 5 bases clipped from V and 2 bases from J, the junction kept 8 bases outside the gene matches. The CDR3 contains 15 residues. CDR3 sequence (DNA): TGCGCCAGCAGGCAGCTAGCGGTTCCCACAGATACGCAGTATTTT. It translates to CASRQLAVPTDTQYF.

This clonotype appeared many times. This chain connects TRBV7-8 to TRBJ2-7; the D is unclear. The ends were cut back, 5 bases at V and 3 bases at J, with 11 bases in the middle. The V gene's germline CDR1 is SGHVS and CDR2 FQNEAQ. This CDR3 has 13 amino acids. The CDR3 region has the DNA TGTGCCAGCAGCCAGTCTACGGACTACGAGCAGTACTTC. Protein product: CASSQSTDYEQYF.

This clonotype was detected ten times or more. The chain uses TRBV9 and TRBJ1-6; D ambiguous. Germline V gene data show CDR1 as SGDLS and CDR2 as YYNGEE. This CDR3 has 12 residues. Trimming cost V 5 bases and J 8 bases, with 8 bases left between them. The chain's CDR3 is CASSVDDSPLHF. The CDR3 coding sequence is TGTGCCAGCAGTGTTGATGATTCACCCCTCCACTTT. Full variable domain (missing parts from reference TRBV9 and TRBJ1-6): DSGVTQTPKHLITATGQRVTLRCSPRSGDLSVYWYQQSLDQGLQFLIQYYNGEERAKGNILERFSAQQFPDLHSELNLSSLELGDSALYFCASSVDDSPLHFGNGTRLTVT.

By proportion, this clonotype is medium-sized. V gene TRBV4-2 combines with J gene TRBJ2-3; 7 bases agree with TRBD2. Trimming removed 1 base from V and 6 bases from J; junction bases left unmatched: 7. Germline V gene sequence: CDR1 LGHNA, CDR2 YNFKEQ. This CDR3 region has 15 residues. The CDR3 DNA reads TGTGCCAGCAGCCAAGTAAGCGGGGAAGTTGATACGCAGTATTTT. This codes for CASSQVSGEVDTQYF.

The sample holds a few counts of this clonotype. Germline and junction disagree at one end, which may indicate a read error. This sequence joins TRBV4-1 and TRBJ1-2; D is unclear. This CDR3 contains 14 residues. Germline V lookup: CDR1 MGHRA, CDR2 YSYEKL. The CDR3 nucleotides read TGCGCCAGCAGCCAAATATCGTGGGTCTATGGCTTCACCTTC. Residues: CASSQISWVYGFTF.

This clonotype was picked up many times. The CDR3 coding sequence is TGTGCCAGCAGTTTGGGACAGGGAGGAGGCTACACCTTC. Translation gives CASSLGQGGGYTF. The rearrangement joins TRBV28 to TRBJ1-2, with 9 bases aligning to TRBD1. The CDR3 runs to 13 residues. Trimming at V came to 3 bases and at J to 8 bases, leaving 4 bases not matched to a gene. Germline V gene lookup returns CDR1 MDHEN and CDR2 SYDVKM.

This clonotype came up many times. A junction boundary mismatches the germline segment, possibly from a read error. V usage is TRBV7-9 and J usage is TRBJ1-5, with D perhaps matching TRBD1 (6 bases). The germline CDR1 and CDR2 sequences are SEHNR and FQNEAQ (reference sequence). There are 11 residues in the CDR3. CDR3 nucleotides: TGTGCCAGCAGCTTCGGTGGGGGCCGGTTTTTT. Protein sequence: CASSFGGGRFF. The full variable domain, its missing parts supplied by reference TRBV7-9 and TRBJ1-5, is DTGVSQNPRHKITKRGQNVTFRCDPISEHNRLYWYRQTLGQGPEFLTYFQNEAQLEKSRLLSDRFSAERPKGSFSTLEIQRTEQGDSAMYLCASSFGGGRFFGDGTRLSIL.

The CDR3 spells CASSLLAVNTGELFF. The DNA of the CDR3 is TGTGCCAGCAGTTTACTAGCGGTTAACACCGGGGAGCTGTTTTTT. This chain joins TRBV28 and TRBJ2-2; the match to TRBD2 covers 7 bases. From germline, CDR1 is MDHEN and CDR2 SYDVKM. This CDR3 is built from 15 residues. V was pared by 2 bases and J by 2 bases, with 2 bases of the junction left unmatched.

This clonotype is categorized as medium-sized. CDR3 sequence reads: CASSLAASGGSGEQFF. In nucleotides, the CDR3 is TGCGCCAGCAGCTTGGCGGCTAGCGGGGGATCGGGTGAGCAGTTCTTC. The V gene is TRBV5-1, the J gene TRBJ2-1, with 10 bases identical to TRBD2. CDR3 size: 16 residues. Germline CDR1 is SGHRS and CDR2 is YFSETQ. After removal of 0 bases from V and 9 bases from J, the junction contained 9 bases not matched to a gene. Variable domain in full (rest from reference TRBV5-1 and TRBJ2-1): KAGVTQTPRYLIKTRGQQVTLSCSPISGHRSVSWYQQTPGQGLQFLFEYFSETQRNKGNFPGRFSGRQFSNSRSEMNVSTLELGDSALYLCASSLAASGGSGEQFFGPGTRLTVL.

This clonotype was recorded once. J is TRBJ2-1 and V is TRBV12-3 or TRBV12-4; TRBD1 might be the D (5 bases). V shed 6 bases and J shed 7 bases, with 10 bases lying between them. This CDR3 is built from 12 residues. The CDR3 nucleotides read TGTGCCAGCAGCCCATCAGGGAATGAGCAGTTCTTC. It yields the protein CASSPSGNEQFF.

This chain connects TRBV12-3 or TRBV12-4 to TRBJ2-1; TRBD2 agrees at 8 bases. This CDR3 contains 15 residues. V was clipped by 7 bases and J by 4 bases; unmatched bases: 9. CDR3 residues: CASTRSGSRYNEQFF. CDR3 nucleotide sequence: TGTGCCAGCACCCGGAGCGGGAGTAGGTACAATGAGCAGTTCTTC.

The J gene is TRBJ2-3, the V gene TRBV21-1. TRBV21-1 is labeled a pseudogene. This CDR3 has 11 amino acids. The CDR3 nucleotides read TGTGCCAGCAGCAAATTTGATACGCAGTATTTT. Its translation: CASSKFDTQYF.

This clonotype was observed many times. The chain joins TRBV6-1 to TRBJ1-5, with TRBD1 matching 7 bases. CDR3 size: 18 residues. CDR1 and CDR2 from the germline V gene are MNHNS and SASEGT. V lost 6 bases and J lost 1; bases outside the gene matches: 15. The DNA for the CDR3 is TGTGCCAGCAGGAAGGCGGCAAGGGACAGCTTAAGCAATCAGCCCCAGCATTTT. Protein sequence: CASRKAARDSLSNQPQHF.